What follows is one T cell receptor (beta chain) and its context. This entry is derived from a study of PD-1 blockade in classical Hodgkin lymphoma. CDR3 length: 13 amino acids. Germline loops: CDR1 LGHNA, CDR2 YNFKEQ. V was shortened by 0 bases and J by 14 bases, with 16 bases between the two germline ends. The time point here: cycle 4 day 1 (C4D1), after 5 to 7 weeks of nivolumab. Each patient relapsed following autologous stem cell transplantation, and prior brentuximab vedotin exposure differed. Thawed PBMCs underwent magnetic negative selection to yield purified CD4+ T cells. The study recorded best responses of complete response, partial response or progressive disease. Sequenced by immunoSEQ multiplex PCR; TCRdb stores in-frame clones only, minus some. The sample lists fewer than 35,000 clones; about 80% were seen once.

The source is a human donor with classical Hodgkin lymphoma. This chain uses TRBV4-2 with TRBJ1-2, with a tentative D call TRBD1 (5 bases). Sequenced material: CD4+ T cells from blood, taken before the fourth cycle of nivolumab. The CDR3 nucleotides are TGTGCCAGCAGCCAAGATCAGGGAGATAAGGGGACCTTC. As protein: CASSQDQGDKGTF.